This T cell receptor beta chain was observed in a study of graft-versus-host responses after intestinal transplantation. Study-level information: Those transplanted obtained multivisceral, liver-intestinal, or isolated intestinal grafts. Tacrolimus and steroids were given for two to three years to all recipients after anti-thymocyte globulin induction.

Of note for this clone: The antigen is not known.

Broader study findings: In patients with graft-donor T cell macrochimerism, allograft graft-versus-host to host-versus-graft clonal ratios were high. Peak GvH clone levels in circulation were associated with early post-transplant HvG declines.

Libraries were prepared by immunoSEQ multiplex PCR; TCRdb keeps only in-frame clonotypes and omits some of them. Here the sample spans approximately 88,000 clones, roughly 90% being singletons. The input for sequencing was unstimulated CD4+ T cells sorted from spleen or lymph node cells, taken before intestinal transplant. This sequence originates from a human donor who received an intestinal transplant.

The CDR3, as DNA: TGTGCCAGCTCACCGGGCACAGCTGGGGAAAAACTGTTTTTT. This gives the protein CASSPGTAGEKLFF. The chain recombines TRBV18 with TRBJ1-4, with no clear D. Germline CDR1 and CDR2: KGHSH and LQKENI. The CDR3 is 14 amino acids. Trimming cost V 3 bases and J 8 bases, with 13 bases left between them. Full variable domain (missing parts from reference TRBV18 and TRBJ1-4): NAGVMQNPRHLVRRRGQEARLRCSPMKGHSHVYWYRQLPEEGLKFMVYLQKENIIDESGMPKERFSAEFPKEGPSILRIQQVVRGDSAAYFCASSPGTAGEKLFFGSGTQLSVL.